This record concerns one TCR beta chain sequence. The germline V gene has CDR1 LNHNV and CDR2 YYDKDF (reference sequence). Trimming took off 1 base at V and 4 bases at J, with 10 bases between the two ends. This CDR3 has 14 residues. The source of the sample is a study of blood T cell repertoires in COVID-19. As processed by the authors: Nucleated cell counts were estimated from reference gene primer amplification. The protocol was immunoSEQ multiplex PCR, while the TCRdb copy is restricted to in-frame clones and leaves out a portion. That table furnishes V, J and clone size, whereas the DNA furnished D and trimming. Of 240,000 or so clones listed, more than 75% were seen once; the top ten hold 12%.

The V gene is TRBV15, the J gene TRBJ1-2; a possible D gene is TRBD1 (5 bases). This clonotype was obtained from a man older than 75 with acute or convalescent COVID-19. What was sequenced was peripheral blood. In DNA form, the CDR3 reads TGTGCCACCAGCAGAGGGGGCGTTACCTATGGCTACACCTTC. Translating it yields CATSRGGVTYGYTF.